Listed below are T cell receptor beta chains from one sample, sequenced in a study of cytomegalovirus exposure and HLA in healthy donors. Sequenced by immunoSEQ multiplex PCR; TCRdb stores in-frame clones only, minus some. The sample has 250,000 to 400,000 clones; approximately 91% are singletons. The specimen was PBMCs. Receptor source: a man aged 25 to 40 in good health and CMV-seronegative. Each CDR3 is given with its conserved first and last residue. Rows may omit the clone size; those that give it use once, few, many or a size class.

TRBV6-5	-	TRBJ2-7	CASSYEVSNYEQYF
TRBV18	-	TRBJ2-5	CASSLDSGETQYF
TRBV6-5	-	TRBJ2-5	CASTRDRGETQYF
TRBV5-1	-	TRBJ2-7	CASRAGTGGYEQYF
TRBV2	once	TRBJ2-4	CASSVSRGGKNIQYF
TRBV6-1	-	TRBJ1-4	CASIGRPGEKLFF
TRBV7-2	-	TRBJ1-6	CASSRLGTGGVNSPLHF
TRBV19	once	TRBJ1-6	CASSIEGAGNSPLHF
TRBV5-1	-	TRBJ2-1	CASSLWTGNNNEQFF
TRBV6-1	-	TRBJ2-7	CASILSAYEQYF
TRBV6-6	-	TRBJ2-7	CASRWTGLDEQYF
TRBV5-1	-	TRBJ1-2	CASSLQQGNYGYTF
TRBV2	-	TRBJ1-5	CASSDGTSSNQPQHF
TRBV6-6	-	TRBJ2-5	CASSQNGGQLGTQYF
TRBV19	-	TRBJ2-2	CASGDRGRGTGELFF
TRBV4-1	-	TRBJ1-1	CASSQGTAPNTEAFF
TRBV5-4	-	TRBJ1-1	CASSTRTGGTEAFF
TRBV30	-	TRBJ1-5	CAWRQGSNQPQHF
TRBV4-3	-	TRBJ2-5	CASSQDRFRAQETQYF
TRBV13	-	TRBJ1-2	CASSFGQGAGGYTF
TRBV6-6	-	TRBJ1-2	CASSLTGARGYTF
TRBV5-1	-	TRBJ2-1	CASSFDQAGNEQFF
TRBV30	-	TRBJ1-2	CAWSSHRRTNYGYTF
TRBV9	-	TRBJ1-1	CASSSPRLEAFF